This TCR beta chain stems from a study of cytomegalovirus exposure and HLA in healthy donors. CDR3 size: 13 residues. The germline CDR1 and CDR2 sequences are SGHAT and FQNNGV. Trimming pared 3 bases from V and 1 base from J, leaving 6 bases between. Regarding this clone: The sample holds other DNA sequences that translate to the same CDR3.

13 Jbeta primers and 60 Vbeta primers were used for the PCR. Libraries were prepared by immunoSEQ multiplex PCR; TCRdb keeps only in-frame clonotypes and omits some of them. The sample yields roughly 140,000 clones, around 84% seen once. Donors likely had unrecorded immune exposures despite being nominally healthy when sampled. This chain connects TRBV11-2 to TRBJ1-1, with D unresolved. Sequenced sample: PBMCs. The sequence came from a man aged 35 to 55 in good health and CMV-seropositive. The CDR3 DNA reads TGTGCCAGCAGCTTTTCAGAGAACACTGAAGCTTTCTTT. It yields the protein CASSFSENTEAFF.